This T cell receptor (beta chain) was sequenced in a study of cytomegalovirus exposure and HLA in healthy donors (dated by TCRdb to about 2017). General notes on the study: According to an earlier analysis of 587 of the donors, about 180 million T cells yielded roughly 110 million unique TCR beta sequences and 276 Gb of sequence data. An early release covering about 600 HLA-typed donors comprised about 320 gigabases of sequencing data and tens of millions of unique TCR sequences. Among the roughly 430 genotyped donors, around 81% belonged to the genetic ancestry cluster associated with self-reported Caucasian donors. The aim of the study was to test whether cataloging public T cell receptors could identify signatures of past pathogen exposure. The study used immunosequencing to profile the T cell repertoires of more than 650 subjects and linked those repertoires to cytomegalovirus serostatus. Along with the roughly 700-subject first cohort, a separate validation cohort of over a hundred different subjects was used. The study combined high-throughput TCR immunosequencing, statistical association of individual TCRs with disease status, and machine learning to predict cytomegalovirus infection status. A later analysis re-analyzed previously published TCR beta repertoires from 550 to 700 donors and added high-resolution HLA genotyping to study TCR occurrence patterns. In the later analysis, no new phenotypic data were used to find candidate immune exposures; instead, reliance was placed on TCR beta sequences and their occurrence across donors. To decide whether each TCR beta V gene segment behaved as functional or pseudogenic, an earlier analysis of nearly 600 of the donors relied on high-throughput TCR beta sequencing. Donor age, sex, ethnicity and CMV serostatus were compiled together with the repertoire data. Genome-wide SNP genotypes for about 60% of the roughly 700 donors were used in a later genetic analysis, which treated that subset as a discovery cohort. Every repertoire in the discovery cohort had been generated on one and the same sequencing platform. HLA typing included class I and class II loci at four-digit resolution. The number of typed donors differed by locus: about 620-640 for A, B, C, DRB1 and DQB1; about 520 for DQA1; 606 for DPA1; and 400 to 480 for DPB1. Four or five DR-DQ haplotypes were handled as single units for association and clustering because linkage in the cohort was strong. On average, roughly 250,000 unique TCR beta nucleotide sequences were sequenced per donor among a few hundred genotyped donors of the cohort, with about 17% of those sequences being non-productive.

About this clone: The clone's antigen remains unknown. Per-base quality was not reported, and no clone a single base away is much larger than it.

Library preparation employed the immunoSEQ multiplex PCR assay. For the multiplex PCR, a mixture combining 60 forward primers for TCR Vbeta segments and 13 reverse primers for TCR Jbeta segments was used. The CDR3 region of rearranged TCR beta genes was amplified from genomic DNA with a multiplex PCR assay. The amplified TCR beta libraries were sequenced on the Illumina HiSeq System as 87-base-pair reads. The original pipeline was this. In a later analysis, 77 million or so unique TCR beta chains were counted across the 650 to 750 repertoires, and roughly 10 million of these chains were shared by at least two donors. A nearest-neighbor algorithm error-corrected the raw reads and collapsed the reads into unique sequences, merging closely related sequences to remove PCR and sequencing errors. Alignment of CDR3 sequences to IMGT reference sequences was used to assign V, D and J gene segments. For a sequence to be retained, a match of at least six nucleotides was required to both a V gene segment and a J gene segment. A rearrangement was called productive if the CDR3 had no stop codons and remained in frame with V and J, and every other rearrangement was called non-productive. Following IMGT convention, CDR3 was defined as the stretch from the second conserved V-encoded cysteine to the conserved J-encoded phenylalanine. In an earlier analysis of around 540 of the donors, sequences lacking an unambiguous match to a single V gene segment were excluded. In an earlier analysis of some 590 of the donors, a V segment was called functional when productive rearrangements were above 56.7%, and segregating when the standard deviation between donors exceeded 5%. To diagnose cytomegalovirus status from the catalog of TCR beta chain sequences, a statistical classification framework was built. V and J gene assignment, in a later analysis, came from comparing TCR nucleotide sequences with IMGT/GENE-DB human TR gene sequences. In a later analysis, CDR3 sequences and most-parsimonious VDJ recombination scenarios were assigned using the TCRdist pipeline. In a later analysis, every TCR beta chain was defined by the combination of its CDR3 amino acid sequence and its V-gene family, and reads without a unique V-gene family were dropped. As a way to deal with suspected cross-contamination and a sequencing artifact, a later analysis dropped approximately 570 nucleotide sequences that were highly shared and had low generation probability. In a later analysis, a clonal expansion index for each public chain was calculated from normalized within-repertoire ranks of inferred template counts. In a later analysis, generation probabilities were computed with a VDJ recombination model fitted to out-of-frame rearrangements, and the resulting probabilities were checked against IGoR. A later analysis scored TCR-TCR, TCR-HLA and TCR-CMV co-occurrence with hypergeometric tests, applying a repertoire-size bias correction to TCR pairs. In a later analysis, false discovery rates were estimated by permuting HLA or CMV assignments 20 times. In a later analysis, co-occurring TCRs were grouped using DBSCAN, and TCRdist sequence similarity was added for clustering within HLA-allele-positive subsets. Repertoires with fewer than 30,000 or more than 120,000 public chains were left out of co-occurrence clustering, as were about five repertoires with anomalous nucleotide sharing. TCRdb holds this immuneACCESS table with in-frame rearrangements only. Some clones are missing; in checked studies, unresolved V genes explain under half, and the rest has no known cause. D and trimming were read from the DNA, whereas the V and J calls and clone size are those reported in that table. The sample table lists some 220,000 clones, about 80% of them with a count of one. The biggest ten clones account for about 0.58% of the sample.

In total, around 600 healthy bone marrow donors made up the cohort. Cohort members were all nominally healthy when sampled, although unrecorded immune exposures were likely present. The donor was CMV seronegative and belonged to the group of several hundred seronegative cohort members. Each donor provided a peripheral blood sample, and peripheral blood mononuclear cells were used for TCR beta sequencing. The Qiagen DNeasy Blood Extraction Kit was used to extract genomic DNA from the blood cell samples. The full study reports these points: Because some donors lacked HLA typing at each locus, the association tests relied only on the typed subset. A later genetic analysis reported fewer N-insertions in productive TCRs among donors in an Asian-associated ancestry cluster than the roughly 670-donor mean. Cytomegalovirus status was reported to be diagnosed by the classifier with high specificity and sensitivity in both the original and validation cohorts. A cluster of highly shared sequence variants was judged likely to be a technical artifact of the sequencing pipeline. A further reported finding was that TCR beta sequences accurately predicted the HLA-A and HLA-B alleles for most subjects in the first cohort. Strong co-occurrence of HLA alleles, especially DR and DQ, made assigning TCR associations to individual alleles difficult. The authors suggested that the approach could potentially be extended to other disease states and immunological phenotypes. A total of fewer than 200 TCR beta chains were listed by the study as associated with cytomegalovirus. Some IMGT-functional V segments, including TRBV6-2 and TRBV6-3, could not be distinguished by the 87-base-pair reads and were therefore excluded. A later analysis found that TCR association rates varied across HLA loci, with DRB1 alleles showing the most associated TCRs and HLA-C alleles the fewest. In a later analysis, most CMV-associated TCR beta chains were found to appear HLA-restricted, with HLA associations seemingly driven largely by CMV exposure. Only TCR beta chains were sequenced in this cohort, and the absence of alpha or paired-chain data limited detectable features. In an earlier analysis of a few hundred of the donors, most TCR beta V segments were observed in productive rearrangements about 87% or about 30% of the time, broadly matching IMGT annotations. In vitro tests confirmed that a few of the cytomegalovirus-associated TCR beta chains recognize cytomegalovirus antigens. In a later analysis, HLA-associated TCR beta chains showed more clonal expansion and lower generation probabilities than non-associated chains that were equally common. Because counts were too low, seventeen rarely observed V segments, including chromosome 9 orphons, were excluded from the earlier analysis of 587 of the donors. At a false discovery rate of 0.05, a later analysis linked under 20,000 TCR beta sequences to specific HLA alleles. Sequencing depth was assumed to be roughly uniform across donors in the presence/absence analyses, though that assumption may not hold. Immune exposure information for the cohort was limited to CMV serostatus. Most TCR sequences were observed very rarely across donors, whereas some public TCRs were present in many individuals. V-gene and J-gene trimming of TCR beta chains was associated with a missense DCLRE1C variant in a later genetic analysis, and the association was replicated in an independent cohort. Several of the top co-occurrence clusters appeared to be linked to parvovirus B19, influenza, CMV and Epstein-Barr virus, according to a later analysis. Correlated functional status among segregating V segments might reflect linkage disequilibrium, but an unknown experimental factor could not be ruled out.

Counted from cysteine to phenylalanine, this CDR3 has 16 amino acids. Just the 48-base CDR3 DNA is kept, in frame starting at base 1. V is pruned by 3 bases and J by 9 bases, leaving 7 bases of the junction without a gene match. The germline V gene specifies SGHVS as CDR1 and FNYEAQ as CDR2. Sequenced: PBMCs. The rearrangement joined TRBV7-6 to TRBJ1-6, and TRBD1 aligns with 11 junction nucleotides. This clonotype originated in a woman aged 40 to 55 in good health and CMV-seronegative. The DNA sequence reads TGTGCCAGCAGCTTGATGGCGGGACAGGGGGGTTCACCCCTCCACTTT. Translated, it reads CASSLMAGQGGSPLHF.